These T cell receptor beta chains were read from a single sample in a study of blood T cells in healthy people across ages. TCRdb independently ran MiXCR on the 5' RACE reads; one entry per CDR3 protein. The sample contains about 930,000 distinct CDR3 sequences, under 35% of which appear only once. These data also featured in a second study, about T cells of mothers and their children.

Sequencing was carried out using blood. The receptors were gathered from a woman in her thirties or forties in good health. CDR3s include the opening cysteine and the closing phenylalanine or tryptophan. A D gene is named only where the DNA matches it firmly. A clone size is listed for some rows: how often the clone was seen (once, few, many), or a class if it is expanded.

J gene: TRBJ1-6; V gene: TRBV4-3; D gene: TRBD1; clone size: many; CDR3 protein: CASCPWTGANSPLHF; CDR3 DNA: TGCGCCAGCTGCCCATGGACAGGGGCGAATTCACCCCTCCACTTT
J gene: TRBJ2-4; V gene: TRBV3-1; D gene: -; clone size: -; CDR3 protein: CASSQVGDTKNIQYF; CDR3 DNA: TGTGCCAGCAGCCAAGTAGGAGACACCAAAAACATTCAGTACTTC
J gene: TRBJ1-2; V gene: TRBV29-1; D gene: -; clone size: -; CDR3 protein: CSVAGSGYGYTF; CDR3 DNA: TGCAGCGTTGCAGGGTCAGGCTATGGCTACACCTTC
J gene: TRBJ2-7; V gene: TRBV20-1; D gene: TRBD1; clone size: many; CDR3 protein: CSAGPTGGLYF; CDR3 DNA: TGCAGTGCTGGTCCGACAGGGGGCTTGTACTTC
J gene: TRBJ2-1; V gene: TRBV5-5; D gene: TRBD1; clone size: many; CDR3 protein: CASSIVQGAVAYNEQFF; CDR3 DNA: TGTGCCAGCAGCATCGTACAGGGGGCGGTCGCCTACAATGAGCAGTTCTTC
J gene: TRBJ2-1; V gene: TRBV7-3; D gene: TRBD1; clone size: many; CDR3 protein: CASSRQTGDEQFF; CDR3 DNA: TGTGCCAGCAGCCGACAGACAGGGGATGAGCAGTTCTTC
J gene: TRBJ2-1; V gene: TRBV29-1; D gene: -; clone size: few; CDR3 protein: CSVDLPYVYNEQFF; CDR3 DNA: TGCAGCGTTGACCTCCCCTACGTCTACAATGAGCAGTTCTTC
J gene: TRBJ2-3; V gene: TRBV7-2; D gene: -; clone size: few; CDR3 protein: CASSLTRVAGTDTQYF; CDR3 DNA: TGTGCCAGCAGCCTGACCAGGGTAGCGGGCACAGATACGCAGTATTTT
J gene: TRBJ2-5; V gene: TRBV24-1; D gene: -; clone size: few; CDR3 protein: CATSGLQETQYF; CDR3 DNA: TGTGCCACCTCTGGGCTCCAAGAGACCCAGTACTTC
J gene: TRBJ1-5; V gene: TRBV20-1; D gene: -; clone size: -; CDR3 protein: CSASGQGWAQHF; CDR3 DNA: TGCAGTGCTAGTGGGCAGGGTTGGGCCCAGCATTTT
J gene: TRBJ2-7; V gene: TRBV20-1; D gene: TRBD2; clone size: many; CDR3 protein: CRVSGGNSYEQYF; CDR3 DNA: TGCAGAGTTAGCGGGGGGAATTCCTACGAGCAGTACTTC
J gene: TRBJ1-1; V gene: TRBV20-1; D gene: -; clone size: -; CDR3 protein: CSAYSGSNTEAFF; CDR3 DNA: TGCAGTGCTTACAGTGGATCAAACACTGAAGCTTTCTTT
J gene: TRBJ2-5; V gene: TRBV7-2; D gene: -; clone size: -; CDR3 protein: CVSSLGGFSQETQYF; CDR3 DNA: TGTGTCAGCAGCCTGGGGGGATTCTCTCAAGAGACCCAGTACTTC
J gene: TRBJ1-2; V gene: TRBV5-1; D gene: -; clone size: many; CDR3 protein: CASSLEQNYGYTF; CDR3 DNA: TGCGCCAGCAGCTTGGAACAGAACTATGGCTACACCTTC
J gene: TRBJ2-5; V gene: TRBV7-2; D gene: -; clone size: many; CDR3 protein: CASRKQAPGETQYF; CDR3 DNA: TGTGCCAGCCGCAAACAGGCCCCGGGGGAGACCCAGTACTTC
J gene: TRBJ2-3; V gene: TRBV20-1; D gene: -; clone size: -; CDR3 protein: CSAPRLADTQYF; CDR3 DNA: TGCAGTGCTCCACGACTTGCAGATACGCAGTATTTT
J gene: TRBJ2-5; V gene: TRBV18; D gene: -; clone size: many; CDR3 protein: CASSLPGSETQYF; CDR3 DNA: TGTGCCAGCTCACTCCCAGGGAGCGAGACCCAGTACTTC
J gene: TRBJ1-6; V gene: TRBV7-8; D gene: TRBD1; clone size: -; CDR3 protein: CASSSRLGQIIPSTLHF; CDR3 DNA: TGTGCCAGCAGCTCACGCTTGGGACAGATAATCCCCTCAACCCTCCACTTT
J gene: TRBJ1-6; V gene: TRBV6-5; D gene: -; clone size: few; CDR3 protein: CASSYRPYSSYNSPLHF; CDR3 DNA: TGTGCCAGCAGTTACCGCCCTTATAGCTCCTATAATTCACCCCTCCACTTT
J gene: TRBJ1-1; V gene: TRBV20-1; D gene: -; clone size: -; CDR3 protein: CSAALNTEAFF; CDR3 DNA: TGCAGTGCGGCCTTGAACACTGAAGCTTTCTTT
J gene: TRBJ1-5; V gene: TRBV20-1; D gene: TRBD1; clone size: -; CDR3 protein: CSAREVTGGSNQPQHF; CDR3 DNA: TGCAGTGCTAGGGAAGTAACAGGGGGGAGCAATCAGCCCCAGCATTTT
J gene: TRBJ1-4; V gene: TRBV6-1; D gene: -; clone size: -; CDR3 protein: CASRYRRTNEKLFF; CDR3 DNA: TGTGCCAGCAGATACAGGCGAACTAATGAAAAACTGTTTTTT
J gene: TRBJ2-7; V gene: TRBV5-1; D gene: TRBD1; clone size: -; CDR3 protein: CASSPRPLGQGGHYEQYF; CDR3 DNA: TGCGCCAGCAGCCCGAGGCCACTGGGACAGGGGGGACACTACGAGCAGTACTTC
J gene: TRBJ2-1; V gene: TRBV5-1; D gene: TRBD2; clone size: few; CDR3 protein: CASSPDQRGAYNEQFF; CDR3 DNA: TGCGCCAGCAGCCCCGACCAGCGGGGGGCCTACAATGAGCAGTTCTTC
J gene: TRBJ2-7; V gene: TRBV5-1; D gene: -; clone size: many; CDR3 protein: CASRSGGFPSDEQYF; CDR3 DNA: TGCGCCAGCAGGTCGGGCGGCTTTCCTTCGGACGAGCAGTACTTC
J gene: TRBJ2-7; V gene: TRBV7-2; D gene: -; clone size: many; CDR3 protein: CASSSQLGPSYEQYF; CDR3 DNA: TGTGCCAGCAGCTCCCAGTTAGGGCCATCCTACGAGCAGTACTTC
J gene: TRBJ2-3; V gene: TRBV12-3/TRBV12-4; D gene: -; clone size: -; CDR3 protein: CASRPDRFGGTDTQYF; CDR3 DNA: TGTGCCAGCAGGCCCGACAGGTTCGGGGGCACAGATACGCAGTATTTT
J gene: TRBJ1-5; V gene: TRBV6-8; D gene: -; clone size: -; CDR3 protein: CASSPPRSFVIDQPQHF; CDR3 DNA: TGTGCCAGCAGTCCCCCGCGGTCCTTCGTGATTGATCAGCCCCAGCATTTT
J gene: TRBJ1-5; V gene: TRBV12-3/TRBV12-4; D gene: TRBD1; clone size: -; CDR3 protein: CASSSGQGIDGNQPQHF; CDR3 DNA: TGTGCCAGCAGTTCCGGACAGGGTATTGATGGCAATCAGCCCCAGCATTTT
J gene: TRBJ2-7; V gene: TRBV20-1; D gene: -; clone size: many; CDR3 protein: CSARGQVGYEQYF; CDR3 DNA: TGCAGTGCTAGGGGGCAGGTGGGCTACGAGCAGTACTTC
J gene: TRBJ1-1; V gene: TRBV5-1; D gene: -; clone size: few; CDR3 protein: CASTEHLRVGTEAFF; CDR3 DNA: TGCGCCAGCACCGAACACCTCAGGGTGGGGACTGAAGCTTTCTTT
J gene: TRBJ2-1; V gene: TRBV20-1; D gene: -; clone size: -; CDR3 protein: CSARDQGGAPYEQFF; CDR3 DNA: TGCAGTGCTAGAGATCAGGGCGGGGCTCCTTATGAGCAGTTCTTC
J gene: TRBJ1-1; V gene: TRBV29-1; D gene: -; clone size: few; CDR3 protein: CSDAQGERTVSFF; CDR3 DNA: TGCAGCGATGCGCAGGGCGAACGTACGGTGTCTTTCTTT
J gene: TRBJ2-7; V gene: TRBV13; D gene: TRBD2; clone size: -; CDR3 protein: CASSNSGGQSYEQYF; CDR3 DNA: TGTGCCAGCAGCAATAGCGGGGGCCAGTCCTACGAGCAGTACTTC
J gene: TRBJ1-2; V gene: TRBV14; D gene: -; clone size: few; CDR3 protein: CASSQSGRRVNYGYTF; CDR3 DNA: TGTGCCAGCAGCCAATCCGGGAGGAGGGTAAACTATGGCTACACCTTC
J gene: TRBJ2-7; V gene: TRBV12-3/TRBV12-4; D gene: -; clone size: few; CDR3 protein: CASSFGGRYEQYF; CDR3 DNA: TGTGCCAGCAGCTTCGGCGGGCGGTACGAGCAGTACTTC
J gene: TRBJ2-7; V gene: TRBV29-1; D gene: -; clone size: -; CDR3 protein: CSVAWAYEQYF; CDR3 DNA: TGCAGCGTTGCTTGGGCCTACGAGCAGTACTTC
J gene: TRBJ2-5; V gene: TRBV28; D gene: TRBD1; clone size: -; CDR3 protein: CASSRSGTGGRETQYF; CDR3 DNA: TGTGCCAGCAGTCGATCTGGGACAGGGGGCCGAGAGACCCAGTACTTC
J gene: TRBJ1-5; V gene: TRBV6-6; D gene: TRBD1; clone size: -; CDR3 protein: CASSSQGAGGNQPQHF; CDR3 DNA: TGTGCCAGCAGTTCCCAGGGGGCAGGCGGAAATCAGCCCCAGCATTTT
J gene: TRBJ2-3; V gene: TRBV7-2; D gene: -; clone size: few; CDR3 protein: CASSLVSTVDTQYF; CDR3 DNA: TGTGCCAGCAGCTTAGTAAGCACAGTAGATACGCAGTATTTT
J gene: TRBJ2-1; V gene: TRBV10-3; D gene: -; clone size: -; CDR3 protein: CAISDSLEQFF; CDR3 DNA: TGTGCCATCAGTGACAGCTTAGAGCAGTTCTTC
J gene: TRBJ2-1; V gene: TRBV12-3/TRBV12-4; D gene: TRBD1; clone size: few; CDR3 protein: CASSHRQGMDGQFF; CDR3 DNA: TGTGCCAGCAGCCATAGACAGGGTATGGATGGGCAGTTCTTC
J gene: TRBJ2-1; V gene: TRBV5-1; D gene: TRBD2; clone size: few; CDR3 protein: CASSLTPGLARNYNEQFF; CDR3 DNA: TGCGCCAGCAGCTTAACACCAGGACTAGCGAGAAACTACAATGAGCAGTTCTTC
J gene: TRBJ2-7; V gene: TRBV7-8; D gene: -; clone size: many; CDR3 protein: CATGGAGGGYEQYF; CDR3 DNA: TGTGCCACCGGGGGAGCAGGGGGAGGCTACGAGCAGTACTTC
J gene: TRBJ2-6; V gene: TRBV5-1; D gene: -; clone size: many; CDR3 protein: CASSLLREANVLTF; CDR3 DNA: TGCGCCAGCAGCCTCTTGAGAGAGGCCAACGTCCTGACTTTC